Following are 8 T cell receptor beta chains from one sample sequenced in a study of CD8+CD57+ T cells in acquired aplastic anemia. By flow cytometry, patients selected for sequencing had shown an expansion of CD8+CD57+ cells. CDR3 and TCR beta VDJ profiling relied on genomic DNA as the template. Via MiXCR, TCRdb re-called the reads, giving one row per CDR3 protein. The sample has about 160,000 distinct CDR3 sequences, 47% seen once. The specimen sequenced was sorted CD4+, CD8+, or CD8+CD57+ T cells (not recorded which) from PBMCs. These receptors all come from a human donor with aplastic anemia.

Points on this clonotype: Given a much more abundant clone one base away, this may be a read error. The chain links TRBV6-2 or TRBV6-3 to TRBJ2-7; D is unresolved. Germline values: CDR1 MNHEY, CDR2 SVGEGT. V lost 8 bases to trimming and J lost 6 bases, with 11 bases between them. CDR3 length: 11 amino acids. The CDR3, as DNA: TGTGCCAGCGGCGACTCTGGCGAGCAGTACTTC. This sequence encodes CASGDSGEQYF.

This clonotype has at least ten counts. This chain uses TRBV11-2 with TRBJ2-7; 9 bases are shared with TRBD1. The germline V gene encodes CDR1 SGHAT and CDR2 FQNNGV. This CDR3 comprises 14 residues. Trimming took 5 bases from V and 5 from J; bases not matched to a gene: 7. CDR3 loop: CASSLGQGFHEQYF. DNA of the CDR3: TGTGCCAGCAGCCTGGGACAGGGTTTCCACGAGCAGTACTTC.

The rearrangement links TRBV25-1 to TRBJ1-3; TRBD1 agrees at 7 bases. Trimming cost V 4 bases and J 2 bases; bases outside gene matches: 5. CDR1 is MGHDK, CDR2 SYGVNS, per germline. The CDR3 length is 15 residues. The CDR3 sequence is CASSGRTGTGNTIYF. The CDR3 DNA reads as TGTGCCAGCAGTGGCAGGACAGGAACTGGAAACACCATATATTTT.

The chain combines TRBV13 with TRBJ1-1; D gene ambiguous. There are 13 residues in the CDR3. V was pared by 3 bases and J by 4 bases, with 9 bases between. Germline V CDR1 and CDR2: PRHDT, FYEKMQ (reference sequence). The CDR3 DNA reads TGTGCCAGCAGCTTCGGGCTGGGCACTGAAGCTTTCTTT. Its protein product is CASSFGLGTEAFF.

This rearrangement joins TRBV18 to TRBJ2-7; no clear D gene. Trimming removed 5 bases from V and 4 bases from J, with 9 bases in between. The germline gives CDR1 KGHSH, CDR2 LQKENI. The length of the CDR3 is 12 residues. CDR3 residues: CASSARTYEQYF. As DNA, the CDR3 is TGTGCCAGCTCAGCACGTACGTACGAGCAGTACTTC.

This clonotype was counted many times. The J gene is TRBJ1-1, the V gene TRBV9; no clear D. The V gene's germline CDR1 is SGDLS and CDR2 YYNGEE. With 3 bases removed from V and 1 base from J, the gap between germline ends came to 10 bases. This CDR3 region has 14 residues. CDR3 nucleotides: TGTGCCAGCAGCGCGGCCGGCAGGAACACTGAAGCTTTCTTT. Translated: CASSAAGRNTEAFF.

The sample holds a few counts of this clonotype. V and J are TRBV2 and TRBJ1-5; D is ambiguous. The V end lost 4 bases, the J end lost 9 bases, and 16 bases lay between the germline ends. This CDR3 is 14 amino acids long. Germline V CDR1 and CDR2: SNHLY, FYNNEI. Here the CDR3 reads CASSAVSSQRPQHF. The CDR3 DNA reads TGTGCCAGCAGTGCGGTGAGCAGCCAGAGGCCCCAGCATTTT.

The chain uses TRBV15 and TRBJ1-1; D is unresolved. CDR1 LNHNV and CDR2 YYDKDF come from the germline V gene (reference sequence). V was pared by 3 bases and J by 6 bases, with 8 bases between. The CDR3 loop spans 12 amino acids. In DNA, the CDR3 is TGTGCCACCAGCAGGCCTCTCGCTGAAGCTTTCTTT. Protein product: CATSRPLAEAFF.